What follows are 17 T cell receptor beta chains derived from one specimen sequenced in a study of T cells in Graves' hyperthyroidism and ophthalmopathy (dated by TCRdb to the late 2010s). The library was prepared using multiplex PCR. TCRdb lists the instrument as Illumina HiSeq 2000. TCR beta CDR3 regions were amplified from RNA transcripts. For the first round of RT-PCR on the TCR CDR3, the HTBI primer set was used together with the Qiagen OneStep RT-PCR kit. TCRdb cleaned the public reads at Q25 with fastp, built clones with MiXCR and kept in-frame beta chains. When rows share a CDR3 protein, they turn into one entry using the most common DNA and genes. The sample table shows hundreds of thousands of distinct CDR3 sequences, and about 20% are seen once. In total, the top ten clones hold roughly 60% of the sample. Sequencing was performed on blood. These receptor sequences come from a man aged 30 to 39 with Graves' ophthalmopathy.

This clonotype was seen more than once but under ten times. The chain joins TRBV3-1 to TRBJ2-7; TRBD2 matches at 9 bases. Germline assignment: CDR1 LGHDT and CDR2 YNNKEL (reference sequence). J was trimmed by 0 bases and V by 6 bases; bases with no gene match: 3. The CDR3 totals 14 residues. The CDR3 sequence: CASSPSGVSYEQYF. Here the CDR3 DNA reads TGTGCCAGCAGTCCTAGCGGGGTCTCCTACGAGCAGTACTTC.

The rearrangement uses TRBV5-5 and TRBJ2-1, with no clear D. The CDR3 runs 14 residues. CDR1 and CDR2 from the germline V gene are SGHKS and YYEKEE (reference sequence). Trimming stripped 3 bases from V and 3 bases from J, with 10 bases between. The CDR3 reads CASSWEPHYNEQFF. In DNA form, the CDR3 reads TGTGCCAGCAGCTGGGAACCGCACTACAATGAGCAGTTCTTC.

The chain links TRBV15 to TRBJ1-5, with TRBD1 as a possible D gene (6 bases). CDR1 and CDR2 from the germline V gene are LNHNV and YYDKDF (reference sequence). Between the trimmed V and J ends, which lost 1 base and 2 bases, there was a span of 9 bases. The CDR3 sequence is 15 residues long. For the CDR3, the DNA is TGTGCCACCAGCAGAGTTGGGGGCGGCAATCAGCCCCAGCATTTT. Translated: CATSRVGGGNQPQHF.

This clonotype was seen repeatedly, ten times or more. This rearrangement joins TRBV28 to TRBJ2-1; 13 bases line up with TRBD2. Germline V gives CDR1 MDHEN, CDR2 SYDVKM. CDR3 size: 14 residues. V gave up 8 bases and J gave up 5 bases; unmatched junction bases: 3. This chain's CDR3 is CASDGTSGNNEQFF. The CDR3 DNA follows: TGTGCCAGCGACGGGACTAGCGGGAACAATGAGCAGTTCTTC. The whole variable domain, filled in from reference TRBV28 and TRBJ2-1, reads DVKVTQSSRYLVKRTGEKVFLECVQDMDHENMFWYRQDPGLGLRLIYFSYDVKMKEKGDIPEGYSVSREKKERFSLILESASTNQTSMYLCASDGTSGNNEQFFGPGTRLTVL.

The rearrangement links TRBV9 to TRBJ2-7; 7 bases align to TRBD2. CDR3 length: 15 residues. Germline lookup yields CDR1 SGDLS and CDR2 YYNGEE. V shed 1 base and J 5 bases; nucleotides not matched to a gene: 9. The CDR3 sequence is CASSVSGGSLDEQYF. CDR3 DNA: TGTGCCAGCAGCGTAAGCGGCGGGAGTTTAGACGAGCAGTACTTC.

In nucleotides, the CDR3 is TGTGCCAGCAGCCCGCCCGCAAAGCCCTACGAGCAGTACTTC. It encodes CASSPPAKPYEQYF. The chain carries TRBV7-9 and TRBJ2-7; D is ambiguous. Per germline, CDR1 SEHNR and CDR2 FQNEAQ (reference sequence). V lost 5 bases and J lost 2, with 13 bases in between. The CDR3 runs 14 residues.

The CDR3 here is CASSVGQGIDYGYTF. As DNA, the CDR3 is TGTGCCAGCAGTGTTGGGCAGGGGATTGACTATGGCTACACCTTC. The chain is built from TRBV2 and TRBJ1-2; possibly TRBD1 for D (6 bases). V lost 4 bases and J 3 bases, leaving 15 bases between the germline ends. CDR1 is SNHLY and CDR2 is FYNNEI in the germline V gene. CDR3 length equals 15 residues.

The chain carries TRBV10-3 and TRBJ2-7; D possibly corresponds to TRBD2 (6 bases). This CDR3 comprises 13 residues. Germline CDR1 reads ENHRY; CDR2 reads SYGVKD. V dropped 2 bases and J dropped 4 bases, with 9 bases sitting between them. In DNA form, the CDR3 reads TGTGCCATCAGTGAGCGGGAGTGGTACGAGCAGTACTTC. This translates into CAISEREWYEQYF.

This clonotype was counted a few times. The V call is TRBV20-1, the J call TRBJ1-2; 10 bases are shared with TRBD1. V lost 6 bases, J lost 8 bases, and 9 bases stayed unmatched. The germline CDR1 and CDR2 sequences are DFQATT and SNEGSKA (reference sequence). The CDR3 extends over 13 amino acids. This CDR3 reads CSAPGQGLEGYTF. CDR3 nucleotide sequence: TGCAGTGCACCGGGACAGGGGTTGGAGGGCTACACCTTC.

This clonotype was seen only a few times. The chain uses TRBV12-3 or TRBV12-4 and TRBJ2-1; 12 positions agree with TRBD2. This CDR3 region has 15 residues. With 6 bases clipped from V and 12 bases from J, the junction kept 12 bases outside the gene matches. The CDR3 DNA reads TGTGCCAGCAGCACCGGGACTAGCGGGTTGGCAGGGCAGTTCTTC. Translation gives CASSTGTSGLAGQFF.

The rearrangement joins TRBV15 to TRBJ1-5; D remains unclear. The CDR3 is made up of 15 amino acids. The ends were cut back, 2 bases at V and 6 bases at J, with 14 bases in the middle. Germline CDR1 reads LNHNV; CDR2 reads YYDKDF (reference sequence). CDR3 DNA sequence: TGTGCCACCAGCAGATCCATGACCCGCGTTCAGCCCCAGCATTTT. Its translation is CATSRSMTRVQPQHF.

V gene TRBV27 combines with J gene TRBJ2-2; the D is unclear. This CDR3 is built from 14 residues. The V end was cut by 4 bases, the J end by 4 bases, with 10 bases between. Germline V gene lookup returns CDR1 MNHEY and CDR2 SMNVEV (reference sequence). CDR3 amino acids: CASSSGRTTGELFF. The CDR3 DNA reads TGTGCCAGCAGTTCCGGACGCACCACCGGGGAGCTGTTTTTT.

The chain employs TRBV27 and TRBJ2-2, with 12 bases matching TRBD2. The V gene end was trimmed by 2 bases and the J gene end by 3 bases; junction bases not matched to a gene: 4. The CDR3 runs to 17 residues. The germline gives CDR1 MNHEY, CDR2 SMNVEV (reference sequence). The CDR3 DNA reads TGTGCCAGCAGTTTAGGGCTAGCGGGAGGGTACACCGGGGAGCTGTTTTTT. This encodes CASSLGLAGGYTGELFF.

A remark on this clonotype: A read error may be the cause here, since a much bigger clone is one base away. The genes are TRBV11-3 and TRBJ2-1, with D tentatively TRBD1 (5 bases). The CDR3 is 12 residues long. Deletions cut 5 bases from V and 5 bases from J, with 7 bases between. The germline gives CDR1 SGHNT, CDR2 YENEEA. The CDR3 bases are TGTGCCAGCAGCAACAGGAACAATGAGCAGTTCTTC. As protein: CASSNRNNEQFF.

The rearrangement links TRBV11-3 to TRBJ1-4; D ambiguous. Germline CDR1 SGHNT, CDR2 YENEEA. The V end was cut by 0 bases, the J end by 5 bases, with 7 bases between. This CDR3 has 14 amino acids. CDR3 protein: CASSLDLLNEKLFF. The CDR3 nucleotides are TGTGCCAGCAGCTTAGACCTGTTGAATGAAAAACTGTTTTTT.

This clonotype was detected only a few times. This sequence joins TRBV10-2 and TRBJ2-1, with a tentative D call TRBD1 (6 bases). Trimming stripped 6 bases from V and 6 bases from J, with 9 bases between. CDR3 length: 12 amino acids. CDR1 and CDR2 from the germline V gene are WSHSY and SAAADI. CDR3 sequence: CASRTQGNEQFF. The DNA for the CDR3 is TGCGCCAGCAGGACACAGGGCAATGAGCAGTTCTTC.

This clonotype appeared a few times. The chain is built from TRBV3-1 and TRBJ2-1; 15 bases are shared with TRBD2. The CDR3 has 16 residues. Germline-derived CDR1 and CDR2 are LGHDT and YNNKEL (reference sequence). J was trimmed by 13 bases and V by 0 bases; bases with no gene match: 7. The CDR3 protein is CASSQEGLAGGSQQFF. In nucleotides, the CDR3 is TGTGCCAGCAGCCAAGAAGGACTAGCGGGAGGGAGCCAACAGTTCTTC.